Presented here are 28 T cell receptor beta chains from one specimen sequenced in a study of T cells after yellow fever vaccination. From the 5' RACE reads, TCRdb called clonotypes with MiXCR, one entry per CDR3 protein. The sample has 200,000 to 250,000 distinct CDR3 sequences; less than 8.5% are singletons. Sequenced material: CD4+ T cells sorted from PBMCs, taken 15 days after the yellow fever booster vaccination. The receptor source for this set is a man aged 25 to 45 who received the YFV17D yellow fever vaccine.

V gene TRBV7-3 combines with J gene TRBJ2-5; unclear D gene. The CDR3 length is 13 residues. V was clipped by 5 bases and J by 1 base, with 8 bases between them. Germline values: CDR1 SGHTA, CDR2 FQGTGA. The CDR3 sequence is CASSRTAQETQYF. Written as DNA, the CDR3 is TGTGCCAGCAGCCGGACGGCCCAAGAGACCCAGTACTTC.

The chain combines TRBV30 with TRBJ1-3; D gene ambiguous. This CDR3 region has 11 residues. The germline V and J ends were trimmed by 1 base and 3 bases, with 1 base remaining between them. CDR1 is GTSNPN, CDR2 SVGIG, per germline (reference sequence). The chain's CDR3 is CAWSGGNTIYF. CDR3 bases: TGTGCCTGGAGTGGTGGAAACACCATATATTTT. Drawing the rest from reference TRBV30 and TRBJ1-3, the complete variable domain is SQTIHQWPATLVQPVGSPLSLECTVEGTSNPNLYWYRQAAGRGLQLLFYSVGIGQISSEVPQNLSASRPQDRQFILSSKKLLLSDSGFYLCAWSGGNTIYFGEGSWLTVV.

This clonotype appeared a few times. V usage is TRBV9 and J usage is TRBJ2-7; D is possibly TRBD1 or TRBD2 (5 bases each). This CDR3 comprises 13 residues. The germline V and J ends were trimmed by 3 bases and 6 bases, with 13 bases remaining between them. Per the germline V gene, CDR1 is SGDLS and CDR2 is YYNGEE. CDR3 nucleotide sequence: TGTGCCAGCAGCGCCGGGGCCCAGGGCGAGCAGTACTTC. Translated, it gives CASSAGAQGEQYF.

Ten or more counts support this clonotype. The chain recombines TRBV21-1 with TRBJ2-2; the D call TRBD2 from the table was never checked on the DNA. TRBV21-1 is annotated as a pseudogene. The CDR3 is 19 amino acids. The CDR3 loop is CASSKLSNSGSADTGELFF. In nucleotides, the CDR3 is TGTGCCAGCAGCAAATTATCAAACAGCGGGAGTGCGGACACCGGGGAGCTGTTTTTT.

J is TRBJ2-2 and V is TRBV24-1; D may be TRBD2 (6 bases). The CDR3 runs to 15 residues. V shed 5 bases and J shed 1 base, with 10 bases lying between them. Germline lookup yields CDR1 KGHDR and CDR2 SFDVKD. The CDR3: CATSAPGVNTGELFF. As DNA, the CDR3 is TGTGCCACCAGTGCCCCGGGGGTGAACACCGGGGAGCTGTTTTTT.

This clonotype appeared many times. This chain connects TRBV12-3 or TRBV12-4 to TRBJ2-3, with TRBD2 matching over 8 bases. V lost 6 bases, J lost 4 bases, and 6 bases stayed unmatched. The CDR3 has 14 residues. The DNA of the CDR3 is TGTGCCAGCAGACTAGCGGAGACCGCAGATACGCAGTATTTT. As protein: CASRLAETADTQYF.

This clonotype was seen at least ten times. V is TRBV11-2 and J is TRBJ2-3; no definite D call. CDR3 length: 12 amino acids. V was trimmed by 0 bases and J by 5 bases, leaving 3 bases between them. In germline, CDR1 is SGHAT, CDR2 FQNNGV. DNA for the CDR3: TGTGCCAGCAGCTTAGAAAGAGATACGCAGTATTTT. Protein: CASSLERDTQYF.

CDR3 coding DNA: TGTGCCAGCAGGAGCGGGGGTGAGACAGTAACACACAATGAGCAGTTCTTC. Amino acids: CASRSGGETVTHNEQFF. The chain joins TRBV6-1 to TRBJ2-1; 8 bases fit TRBD2. The CDR3 is made up of 17 amino acids. V was clipped by 6 bases and J by 5 bases; unmatched bases: 15. CDR1 is MNHNS and CDR2 is SASEGT in the germline V gene.

This chain joins TRBV9 and TRBJ1-6, with TRBD1 matching over 8 bases. Germline V gene lookup returns CDR1 SGDLS and CDR2 YYNGEE. The CDR3 length is 16 residues. Trimming cost V 4 bases and J 6 bases; bases outside gene matches: 9. The CDR3, as DNA: TGTGCCAGCAGCACGGCAGGGGGCGTGGGTAATTCACCCCTCCACTTT. This encodes CASSTAGGVGNSPLHF.

This clonotype was detected a few times. The chain uses TRBV19 and TRBJ2-5; a possible D gene is TRBD2 (5 bases). The CDR3 is 12 amino acids. CDR1 is LNHDA and CDR2 is SQIVND in the germline V gene (reference sequence). The germline V and J ends were trimmed by 11 bases and 6 bases, with 16 bases remaining between them. The CDR3 nucleotides are TGTGCCTCATCCCCTGCGGGCCAGACCCAGTACTTC. As protein: CASSPAGQTQYF.

This clonotype was recorded a few times. This sequence joins TRBV12-3 or TRBV12-4 and TRBJ1-1, with D possibly being TRBD1 (5 bases). Trimming took 3 bases from V and 6 from J, leaving 14 bases between them. The CDR3 covers 14 residues. CDR3 protein: CASSFAGKSSEAFF. In DNA, the CDR3 is TGTGCCAGCAGTTTTGCAGGGAAATCCTCTGAAGCTTTCTTT.

The chain couples TRBV18 to TRBJ2-7, with 11 bases aligning to TRBD2. Trimming removed 5 bases from V and 2 bases from J; junction bases left unmatched: 5. This CDR3 contains 15 residues. The germline V gene encodes CDR1 KGHSH and CDR2 LQKENI. CDR3 nucleotide sequence: TGTGCCAGCTCAGCCCCGGGACTAGCGGCCTACGAGCAGTACTTC. Protein: CASSAPGLAAYEQYF.

This clonotype was counted ten times or more. The chain combines TRBV5-6 with TRBJ2-1; 8 nucleotides agree with TRBD2. This CDR3 has 15 amino acids. The V and J ends lost 4 bases and 3 bases, in that order; junction bases with no gene match: 6. The germline gives CDR1 SGHDT, CDR2 YYEEEE. The CDR3 region is CASSLGLGVYNEQFF. DNA for the CDR3: TGTGCCAGCAGCCTGGGACTAGGGGTCTACAATGAGCAGTTCTTC.

The chain uses TRBV10-3 and TRBJ2-2; 8 bases are shared with TRBD2. The CDR3 has 14 residues. Per the germline V gene, CDR1 is ENHRY and CDR2 is SYGVKD. V gave up 8 bases and J gave up 5 bases; unmatched junction bases: 7. The CDR3 protein is CAIRGAGGTGELFF. In nucleotides, the CDR3 is TGTGCCATCCGAGGGGCGGGAGGTACCGGGGAGCTGTTTTTT.

This sequence joins TRBV21-1 and TRBJ2-1; TRBD1, the D gene given by the table, was not confirmed from the DNA. TRBV21-1 is labeled a pseudogene. CDR3 length equals 13 residues. This CDR3 reads CASSKRGVAEQFF. DNA of the CDR3: TGTGCCAGCAGCAAAAGGGGCGTGGCTGAGCAGTTCTTC.

A few counts support this clonotype. The chain carries TRBV4-1 and TRBJ2-7; 7 nucleotides align to TRBD2. V was clipped by 4 bases and J by 6 bases; unmatched bases: 15. The CDR3 has 16 residues. Per the germline V gene, CDR1 is MGHRA and CDR2 is YSYEKL. CDR3 sequence (DNA): TGCGCCAGCAGCCGCCGCGGCCCACTAGCGCAAAGCGAGCAGTACTTC. Protein sequence: CASSRRGPLAQSEQYF.

This clonotype was observed a few times. The rearrangement uses TRBV20-1 and TRBJ2-2; no definite D call. This CDR3 comprises 14 residues. The germline V gene encodes CDR1 DFQATT and CDR2 SNEGSKA (reference sequence). V was shortened by 6 bases and J by 7 bases, with 18 bases between the two germline ends. CDR3 protein: CSAARLGNVGELFF. CDR3 sequence (DNA): TGCAGTGCCGCTAGACTGGGGAATGTCGGGGAGCTGTTTTTT.

This clonotype was seen a handful of times. The chain has TRBV30 and TRBJ1-3; D unclear. V shed 0 bases and J shed 0 bases, with 6 bases lying between them. The germline CDR1 and CDR2 sequences are GTSNPN and SVGIG (reference sequence). The CDR3 is made up of 14 amino acids. CDR3 region: CAWSVGYSGNTIYF. Here the CDR3 DNA reads TGTGCCTGGAGTGTAGGCTACTCTGGAAACACCATATATTTT.

At least ten counts were recorded for this clonotype. This chain joins TRBV20-1 and TRBJ2-1; D is ambiguous. V gave up 2 bases and J gave up 4 bases, with 15 bases separating them. The length of the CDR3 is 15 residues. Germline CDR1 and CDR2: DFQATT and SNEGSKA (reference sequence). The CDR3 is CSARPGHGSYNEQFF. CDR3 coding DNA: TGCAGTGCTAGACCAGGCCACGGAAGTTACAATGAGCAGTTCTTC.

The J gene is TRBJ1-1, the V gene TRBV7-2; D ambiguous. Germline values: CDR1 SGHTA, CDR2 FQGNSA. The CDR3 covers 14 residues. Trimming shortened V by 3 bases and J by 0 bases, and 8 bases separated the two germline ends. The CDR3 protein is CASSLGIVNTEAFF. CDR3 DNA: TGTGCCAGCAGCTTGGGTATAGTGAACACTGAAGCTTTCTTT.

The table lists this clonotype with many counts. The CDR3, as DNA: TGCGCCAGCGGATCTTCAGGAACTAATGAAAAACTGTTTTTT. Its protein product is CASGSSGTNEKLFF. This chain uses TRBV5-1 with TRBJ1-4; no reliable D call. Germline V gene data show CDR1 as SGHRS and CDR2 as YFSETQ. This CDR3 is built from 14 residues. Trimming removed 7 bases from V and 1 base from J, with 11 bases in between.

This CDR3 reads CASSHLAGVIYEQYF. CDR3 sequence (DNA): TGTGCCAGCAGCCATCTAGCGGGAGTGATCTACGAGCAGTACTTC. The chain links TRBV3-1 to TRBJ2-7; 10 nucleotides align to TRBD2. The trim removed 3 bases at V and 3 bases at J, leaving 5 bases unmatched. The CDR3 extends over 15 amino acids. Per germline, CDR1 LGHDT and CDR2 YNNKEL (reference sequence).

The V and J genes are TRBV6-6 and TRBJ1-2; maybe TRBD1 (5 bases). CDR3 length: 13 residues. Germline V CDR1 and CDR2: MNHNY, SVGAGI (reference sequence). The ends were cut back, 0 bases at V and 8 bases at J, with 10 bases in the middle. The CDR3 loop reads CASSYSAGLGYTF. DNA for the CDR3: TGTGCCAGCAGTTACTCGGCAGGGCTCGGCTACACCTTC.

This clonotype was recorded at least ten times. V usage is TRBV5-5 and J usage is TRBJ2-3; D remains unclear. The V end lost 0 bases, the J end lost 2 bases, and 4 bases lay between the germline ends. Per the germline V gene, CDR1 is SGHKS and CDR2 is YYEKEE (reference sequence). The CDR3 extends over 13 amino acids. The CDR3 nucleotides read TGTGCCAGCAGCTTGGAGTACACAGATACGCAGTATTTT. Translation: CASSLEYTDTQYF.

This clonotype was counted between two and nine times. The rearrangement links TRBV20-1 to TRBJ2-5; no clear D gene. CDR1 is DFQATT and CDR2 is SNEGSKA in the germline V gene (reference sequence). The CDR3 is 13 residues long. Trimming cost V 0 bases and J 4 bases, with 9 bases left between them. The CDR3 sequence: CSARDVGRETQYF. The DNA for the CDR3 is TGCAGTGCTAGAGATGTAGGGCGAGAGACCCAGTACTTC.

This clonotype occurred many times. This chain uses TRBV19 with TRBJ2-1; D could derive from TRBD1 or TRBD2 (5 bases each). CDR1 is LNHDA, CDR2 SQIVND, per germline (reference sequence). With 5 bases removed from V and 0 bases from J, the gap between germline ends came to 14 bases. This CDR3 is 16 amino acids long. Written as DNA, the CDR3 is TGTGCCAGTAGTCCGCGTGTCGGGGCCTCCTACAATGAGCAGTTCTTC. Residues: CASSPRVGASYNEQFF.

On this clonotype: Because the CDR3 is missing its conserved closing phenylalanine or tryptophan, this is likely a read error. The chain has TRBV11-2 and TRBJ2-7; D is perhaps TRBD1 or TRBD2 (5 bases each). This CDR3 is built from 13 residues. Germline V gives CDR1 SGHAT, CDR2 FQNNGV. The V end lost 3 bases, the J end lost 7 bases, and 13 bases lay between the germline ends. This CDR3 is CASSFGTVGEQYY. The CDR3 DNA sequence: TGTGCCAGCAGCTTCGGGACCGTGGGGGAGCAGTACTAC.

This clonotype was seen repeatedly, ten times or more. The chain couples TRBV4-3 to TRBJ2-1; 11 positions agree with TRBD2. This CDR3 comprises 16 residues. V dropped 1 base and J dropped 10; count of bases not matched to a gene: 9. Germline values: CDR1 LGHNA, CDR2 YSLEER. The CDR3 region has the DNA TGCGCCAGCAGCCAAGCTGCGACTAGCGGGAAGAAGGAGCAGTTCTTC. The encoded protein is CASSQAATSGKKEQFF.